There are many counts of the clone carrying this T cell receptor beta chain. The data belong to a study of T cells in Graves' hyperthyroidism and ophthalmopathy. This CDR3 spans 14 amino acids. Trimming cost V 6 bases and J 4 bases, with 12 bases left between them. The germline V gene encodes CDR1 SGHTA and CDR2 FQGTGA. TCR beta CDR3 sequences were amplified from RNA transcripts. TCR CDR3 regions were first amplified by RT-PCR with HTBI primers. TCRdb fed the multiplex PCR reads into MiXCR, producing one record per CDR3 protein. The sample contains 650,000 to 700,000 distinct CDR3 sequences, about 18% of which appear only once.

Sequencing input: blood. The chain uses TRBV7-3 and TRBJ2-2, with D maybe TRBD2 (6 bases). This receptor was obtained from a middle-aged man with Graves' hyperthyroidism. The CDR3 sequence: CASRLRDSTGELFF. CDR3 coding DNA: TGTGCCAGCAGACTACGGGACTCCACCGGGGAGCTGTTTTTT.